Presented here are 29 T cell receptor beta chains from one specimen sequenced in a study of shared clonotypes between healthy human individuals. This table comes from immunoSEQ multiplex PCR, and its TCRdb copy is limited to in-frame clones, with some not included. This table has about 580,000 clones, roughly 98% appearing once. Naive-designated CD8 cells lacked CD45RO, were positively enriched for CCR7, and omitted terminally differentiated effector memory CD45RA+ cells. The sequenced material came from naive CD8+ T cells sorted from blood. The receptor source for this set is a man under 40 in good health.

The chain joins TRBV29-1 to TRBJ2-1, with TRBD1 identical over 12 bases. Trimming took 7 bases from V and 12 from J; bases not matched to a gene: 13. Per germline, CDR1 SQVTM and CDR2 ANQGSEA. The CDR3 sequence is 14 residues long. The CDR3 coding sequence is TGCAGCGCAGGCCGGGACAGGGGGCCTTTTGGGCAGTTCTTC. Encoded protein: CSAGRDRGPFGQFF.

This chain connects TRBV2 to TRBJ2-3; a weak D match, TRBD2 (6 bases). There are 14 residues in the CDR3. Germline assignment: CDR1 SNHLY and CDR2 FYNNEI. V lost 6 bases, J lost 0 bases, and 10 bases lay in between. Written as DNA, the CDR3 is TGTGCCAGCAGGGCAGGAGGGAGCACAGATACGCAGTATTTT. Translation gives CASRAGGSTDTQYF.

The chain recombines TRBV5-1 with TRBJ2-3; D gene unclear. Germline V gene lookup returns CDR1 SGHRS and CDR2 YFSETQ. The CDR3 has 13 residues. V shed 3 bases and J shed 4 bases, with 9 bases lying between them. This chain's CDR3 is CASSSRPADTQYF. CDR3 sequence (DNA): TGCGCCAGCAGCTCTCGACCGGCAGATACGCAGTATTTT.

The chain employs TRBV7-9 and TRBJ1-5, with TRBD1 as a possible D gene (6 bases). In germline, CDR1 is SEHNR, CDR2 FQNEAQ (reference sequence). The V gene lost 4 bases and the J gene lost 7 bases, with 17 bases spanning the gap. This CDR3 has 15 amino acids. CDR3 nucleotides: TGTGCCAGCAGCTCGAGGAAGGACAGCGGACAGCCCCAGCATTTT. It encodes CASSSRKDSGQPQHF. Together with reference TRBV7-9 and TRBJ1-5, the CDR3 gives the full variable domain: DTGVSQNPRHKITKRGQNVTFRCDPISEHNRLYWYRQTLGQGPEFLTYFQNEAQLEKSRLLSDRFSAERPKGSFSTLEIQRTEQGDSAMYLCASSSRKDSGQPQHFGDGTRLSIL.

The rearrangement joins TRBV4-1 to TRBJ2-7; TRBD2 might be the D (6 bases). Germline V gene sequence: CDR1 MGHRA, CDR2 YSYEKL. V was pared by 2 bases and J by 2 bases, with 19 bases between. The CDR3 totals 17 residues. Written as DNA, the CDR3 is TGCGCCAGCAGCCAACGTGGTGGGGACTTCAACCCCTACGAGCAGTACTTC. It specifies CASSQRGGDFNPYEQYF.

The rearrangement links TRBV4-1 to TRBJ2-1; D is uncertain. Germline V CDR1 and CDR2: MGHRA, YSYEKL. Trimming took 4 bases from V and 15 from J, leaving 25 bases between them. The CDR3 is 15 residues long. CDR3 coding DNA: TGCGCCAGCAGCCCGACCACCCACGGACGGATAGGTGCGTTCTTC. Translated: CASSPTTHGRIGAFF.

CDR3 coding DNA: TGTGCCGCGGGCGATGAGTTTGGTCAAGAGACCCAGTACTTC. Protein sequence: CAAGDEFGQETQYF. The chain recombines TRBV25-1 with TRBJ2-5, with D possibly being TRBD2 (5 bases). The germline gives CDR1 MGHDK, CDR2 SYGVNS. Trimming stripped 11 bases from V and 2 bases from J, with 18 bases between. This CDR3 region has 14 residues.

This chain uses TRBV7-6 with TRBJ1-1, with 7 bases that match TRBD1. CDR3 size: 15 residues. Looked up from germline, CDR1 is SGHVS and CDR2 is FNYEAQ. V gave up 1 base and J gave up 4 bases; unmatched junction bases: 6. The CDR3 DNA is TGTGCCAGCAGCTTAGGGGGACAGCTCTTCACTGAAGCTTTCTTT. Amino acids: CASSLGGQLFTEAFF. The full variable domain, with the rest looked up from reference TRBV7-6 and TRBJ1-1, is GAGVSQSPRYKVTKRGQDVALRCDPISGHVSLYWYRQALGQGPEFLTYFNYEAQQDKSGLPNDRFSAERPEGSISTLTIQRTEQRDSAMYRCASSLGGQLFTEAFFGQGTRLTVV.

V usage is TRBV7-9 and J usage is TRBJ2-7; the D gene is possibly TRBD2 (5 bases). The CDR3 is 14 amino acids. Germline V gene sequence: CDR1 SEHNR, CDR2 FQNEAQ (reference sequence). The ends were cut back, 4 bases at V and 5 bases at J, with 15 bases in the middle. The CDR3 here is CASSSPEGSNEQYF. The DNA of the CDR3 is TGTGCCAGCAGCTCTCCTGAAGGGAGCAACGAGCAGTACTTC.

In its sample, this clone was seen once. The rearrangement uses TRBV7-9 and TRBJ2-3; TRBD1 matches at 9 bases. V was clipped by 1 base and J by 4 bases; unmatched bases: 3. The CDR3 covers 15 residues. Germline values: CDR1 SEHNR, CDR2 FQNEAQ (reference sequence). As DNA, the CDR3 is TGTGCCAGCAGCTTAGTGGGACAGGGCCCAGATACGCAGTATTTT. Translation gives CASSLVGQGPDTQYF.

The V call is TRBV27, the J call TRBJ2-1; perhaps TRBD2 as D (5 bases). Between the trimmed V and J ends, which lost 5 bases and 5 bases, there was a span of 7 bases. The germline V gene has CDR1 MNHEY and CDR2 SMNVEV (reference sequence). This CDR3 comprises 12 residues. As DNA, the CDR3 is TGTGCCAGCAGTCGAGCGGACAATGAGCAGTTCTTC. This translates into CASSRADNEQFF.

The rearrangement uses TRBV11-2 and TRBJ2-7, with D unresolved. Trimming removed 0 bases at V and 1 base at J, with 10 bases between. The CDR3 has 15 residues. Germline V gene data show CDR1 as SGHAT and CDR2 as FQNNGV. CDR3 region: CASSLEYSRSYEQYF. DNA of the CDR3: TGTGCCAGCAGCTTAGAGTATAGCAGATCCTACGAGCAGTACTTC.

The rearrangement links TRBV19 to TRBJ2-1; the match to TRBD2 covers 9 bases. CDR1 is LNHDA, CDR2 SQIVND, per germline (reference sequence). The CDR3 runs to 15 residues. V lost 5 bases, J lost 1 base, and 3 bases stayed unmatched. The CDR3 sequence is CASSLSGSSYNEQFF. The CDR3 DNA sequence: TGTGCCAGTAGTCTTAGCGGGAGTTCCTACAATGAGCAGTTCTTC.

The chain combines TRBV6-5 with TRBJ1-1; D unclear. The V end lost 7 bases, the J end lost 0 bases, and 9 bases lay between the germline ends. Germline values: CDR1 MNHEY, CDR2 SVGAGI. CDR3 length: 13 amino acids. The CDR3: CASNTALNTEAFF. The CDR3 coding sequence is TGTGCCAGCAATACGGCCTTGAACACTGAAGCTTTCTTT.

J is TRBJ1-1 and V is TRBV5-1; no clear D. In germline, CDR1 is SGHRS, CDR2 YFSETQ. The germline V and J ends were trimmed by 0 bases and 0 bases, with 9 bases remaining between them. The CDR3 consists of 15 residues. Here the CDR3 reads CASSLGFGMNTEAFF. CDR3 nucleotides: TGCGCCAGCAGCTTGGGCTTCGGAATGAACACTGAAGCTTTCTTT.

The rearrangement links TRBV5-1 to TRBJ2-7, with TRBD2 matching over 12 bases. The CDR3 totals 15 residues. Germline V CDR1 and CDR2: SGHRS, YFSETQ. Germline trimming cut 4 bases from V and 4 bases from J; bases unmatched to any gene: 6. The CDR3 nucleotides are TGCGCCAGCAGCGCACCTAGCGGGAGGGCTTACGAGCAGTACTTC. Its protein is CASSAPSGRAYEQYF.

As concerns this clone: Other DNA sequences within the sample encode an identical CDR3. CDR3 in DNA: TGTGCCAGCAGTCTGGGACGGGTCTACGAGCAGTACTTC. Amino acids: CASSLGRVYEQYF. The V and J genes are TRBV27 and TRBJ2-7, with D perhaps given as TRBD1 or TRBD2 (5 bases each). V was pared by 5 bases and J by 3 bases, with 11 bases between. The CDR3 has 13 residues. Germline V gene data show CDR1 as MNHEY and CDR2 as SMNVEV (reference sequence).

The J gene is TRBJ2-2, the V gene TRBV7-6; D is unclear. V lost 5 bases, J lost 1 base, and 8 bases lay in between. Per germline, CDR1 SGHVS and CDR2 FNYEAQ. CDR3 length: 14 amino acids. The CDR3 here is CASSKAGNTGELFF. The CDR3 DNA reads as TGTGCCAGCAGCAAAGCAGGGAACACCGGGGAGCTGTTTTTT.

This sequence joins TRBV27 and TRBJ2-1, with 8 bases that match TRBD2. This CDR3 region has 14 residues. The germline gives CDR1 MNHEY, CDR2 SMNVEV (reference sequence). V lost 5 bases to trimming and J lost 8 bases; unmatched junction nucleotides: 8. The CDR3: CASSPLGLGHEQFF. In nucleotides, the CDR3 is TGTGCCAGCAGTCCGCTGGGACTAGGTCATGAGCAGTTCTTC.

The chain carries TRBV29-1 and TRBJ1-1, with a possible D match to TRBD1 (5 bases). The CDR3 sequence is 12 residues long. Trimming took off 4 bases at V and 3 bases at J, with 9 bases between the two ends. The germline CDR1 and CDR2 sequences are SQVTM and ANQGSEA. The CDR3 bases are TGCAGCGTTGTCGGCAGGGACACTGAAGCTTTCTTT. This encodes CSVVGRDTEAFF.

In DNA, the CDR3 is TGTGCCAGCAGCCCCCCGGCTAGCGGGAGGGCGGGCTACGAGCAGTACTTC. This sequence encodes CASSPPASGRAGYEQYF. This chain connects TRBV11-2 to TRBJ2-7, with 12 positions matching TRBD2. CDR3 length equals 17 residues. Germline loops: CDR1 SGHAT, CDR2 FQNNGV. V dropped 5 bases and J dropped 3; count of bases not matched to a gene: 11. The whole variable domain, filled in from reference TRBV11-2 and TRBJ2-7, reads EAGVAQSPRYKIIEKRQSVAFWCNPISGHATLYWYQQILGQGPKLLIQFQNNGVVDDSQLPKDRFSAERLKGVDSTLKIQPAKLEDSAVYLCASSPPASGRAGYEQYFGPGTRLTVT.

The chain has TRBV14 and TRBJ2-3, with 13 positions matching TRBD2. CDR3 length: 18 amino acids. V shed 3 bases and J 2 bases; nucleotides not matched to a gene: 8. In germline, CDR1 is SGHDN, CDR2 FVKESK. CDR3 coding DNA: TGTGCCAGCAGCCACCACGGACTAGCGGGGGATTTCACAGATACGCAGTATTTT. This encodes CASSHHGLAGDFTDTQYF.

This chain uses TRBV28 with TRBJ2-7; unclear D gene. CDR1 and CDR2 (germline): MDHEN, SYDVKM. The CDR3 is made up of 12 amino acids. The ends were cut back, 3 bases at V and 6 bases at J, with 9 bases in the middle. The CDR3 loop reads CASSFSHLEQYF. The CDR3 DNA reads TGTGCCAGCAGTTTTTCTCATCTCGAGCAGTACTTC.

The CDR3 reads CASSFSRTSGSNEQFF. CDR3 coding DNA: TGTGCCAGCAGCTTTAGTAGGACTAGCGGGAGCAATGAGCAGTTCTTC. The J gene is TRBJ2-1, the V gene TRBV11-2; TRBD2 agrees at 13 bases. Germline V CDR1 and CDR2: SGHAT, FQNNGV. This CDR3 contains 16 residues. The V segment lost 3 bases and the J segment 6 bases; nucleotides outside the gene matches: 5.

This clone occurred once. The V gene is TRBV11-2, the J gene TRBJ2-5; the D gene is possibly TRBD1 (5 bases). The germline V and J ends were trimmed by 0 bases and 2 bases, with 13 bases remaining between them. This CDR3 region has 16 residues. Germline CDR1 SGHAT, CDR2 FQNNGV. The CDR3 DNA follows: TGTGCCAGCAGCTTAGAACTCGACAGTAGACAAGAGACCCAGTACTTC. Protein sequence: CASSLELDSRQETQYF.

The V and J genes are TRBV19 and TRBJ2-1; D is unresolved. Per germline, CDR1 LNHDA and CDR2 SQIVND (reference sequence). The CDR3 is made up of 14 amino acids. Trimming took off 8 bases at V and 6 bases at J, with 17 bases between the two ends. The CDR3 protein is CASAPVASANEQFF. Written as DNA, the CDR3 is TGTGCCAGTGCCCCGGTGGCTTCGGCCAATGAGCAGTTCTTC.

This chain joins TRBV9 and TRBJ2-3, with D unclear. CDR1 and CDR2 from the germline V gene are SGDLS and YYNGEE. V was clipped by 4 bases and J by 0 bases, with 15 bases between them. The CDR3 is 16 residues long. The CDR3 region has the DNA TGTGCCAGCAGCACCACCTTAGAGACTAGCACAGATACGCAGTATTTT. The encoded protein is CASSTTLETSTDTQYF.

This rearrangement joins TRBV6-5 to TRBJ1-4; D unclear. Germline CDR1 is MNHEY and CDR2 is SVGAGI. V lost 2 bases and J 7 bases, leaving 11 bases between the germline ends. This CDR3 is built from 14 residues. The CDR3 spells CASSYGQVSEKLFF. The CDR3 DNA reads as TGTGCCAGCAGTTACGGGCAGGTCTCTGAAAAACTGTTTTTT.

CDR3 sequence (DNA): TGCGCCAGCAGACCAAGGACAGGGGGTAGGAACACTGAAGCTTTCTTT. Translated, it gives CASRPRTGGRNTEAFF. The chain has TRBV10-2 and TRBJ1-1; 10 bases align to TRBD1. This CDR3 region has 16 residues. V gave up 6 bases and J gave up 1 base; unmatched junction bases: 8. The V gene's germline CDR1 is WSHSY and CDR2 SAAADI.